This TCR beta chain was retrieved from a study of metastatic and nonmetastatic thyroid tumors. V gave up 8 bases and J gave up 6 bases, with 12 bases separating them. Per the germline V gene, CDR1 is MNHEY and CDR2 is SVGEGT. The CDR3 length is 12 residues. Via MiXCR, TCRdb re-called the PCR reads. The profile shows approximately 35,000 clones, 14% to 15% of them singletons. Every patient was untreated before thyroid surgery. The TCR comes from a male donor with papillary thyroid cancer or a benign thyroid nodule (not recorded which). Some clones in this sample may be carry-over from other donors' samples. Source material: blood. This chain links TRBV6-2 or TRBV6-3 with TRBJ2-3, with unresolved D. CDR3 nucleotide sequence: TGTGCCAGCCGCAGTAGTCAGGATACGCAGTATTTT. This gives the protein CASRSSQDTQYF.